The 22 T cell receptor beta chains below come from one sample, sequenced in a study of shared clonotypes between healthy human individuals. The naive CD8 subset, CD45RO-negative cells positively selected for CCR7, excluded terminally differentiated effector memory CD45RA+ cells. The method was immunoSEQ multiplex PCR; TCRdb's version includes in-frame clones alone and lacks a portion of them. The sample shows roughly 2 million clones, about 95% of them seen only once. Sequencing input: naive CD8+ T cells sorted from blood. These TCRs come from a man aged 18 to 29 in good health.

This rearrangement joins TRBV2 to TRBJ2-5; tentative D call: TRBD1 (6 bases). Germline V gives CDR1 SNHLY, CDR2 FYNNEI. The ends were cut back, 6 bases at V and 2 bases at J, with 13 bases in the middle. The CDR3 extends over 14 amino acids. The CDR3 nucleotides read TGTGCCAGCAGAGCAGGACAGCTACAAGAGACCCAGTACTTC. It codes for CASRAGQLQETQYF.

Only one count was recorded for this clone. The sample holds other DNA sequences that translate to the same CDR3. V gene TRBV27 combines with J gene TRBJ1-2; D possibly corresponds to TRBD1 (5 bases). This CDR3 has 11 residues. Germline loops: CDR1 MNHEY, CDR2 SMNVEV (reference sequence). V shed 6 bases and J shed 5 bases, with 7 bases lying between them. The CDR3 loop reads CASSGGYGYTF. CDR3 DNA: TGTGCCAGCAGCGGGGGTTATGGCTACACCTTC.

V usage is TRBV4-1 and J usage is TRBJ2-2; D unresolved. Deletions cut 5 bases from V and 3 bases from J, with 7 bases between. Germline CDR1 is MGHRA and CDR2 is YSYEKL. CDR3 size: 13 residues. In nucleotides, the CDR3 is TGCGCCAGCAGCTCCCGCCACACCGGGGAGCTGTTTTTT. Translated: CASSSRHTGELFF.

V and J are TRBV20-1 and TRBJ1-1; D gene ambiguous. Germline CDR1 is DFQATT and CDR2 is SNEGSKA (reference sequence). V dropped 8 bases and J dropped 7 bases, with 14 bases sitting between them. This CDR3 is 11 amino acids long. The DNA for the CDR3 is TGCAGTCTCTCGTGGGGAATTGAAGCTTTCTTT. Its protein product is CSLSWGIEAFF.

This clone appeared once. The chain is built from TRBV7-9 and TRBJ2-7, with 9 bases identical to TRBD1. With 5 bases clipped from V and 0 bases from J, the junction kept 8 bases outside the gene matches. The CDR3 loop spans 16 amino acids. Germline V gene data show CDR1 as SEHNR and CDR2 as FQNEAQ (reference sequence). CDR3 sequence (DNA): TGTGCCAGCAGCCCCCTGCTGGGACAGGGCTCCTACGAGCAGTACTTC. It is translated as CASSPLLGQGSYEQYF.

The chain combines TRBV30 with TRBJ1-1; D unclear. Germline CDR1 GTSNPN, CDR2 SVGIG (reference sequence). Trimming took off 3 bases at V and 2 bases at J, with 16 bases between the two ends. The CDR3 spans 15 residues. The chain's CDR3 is CAWRDGSHSNTEAFF. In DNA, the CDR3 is TGTGCCTGGAGGGATGGGAGCCACTCAAACACTGAAGCTTTCTTT.

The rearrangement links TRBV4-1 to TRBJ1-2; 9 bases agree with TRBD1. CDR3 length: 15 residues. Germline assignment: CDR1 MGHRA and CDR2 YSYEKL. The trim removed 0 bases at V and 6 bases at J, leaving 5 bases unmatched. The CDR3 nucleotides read TGCGCCAGCAGCCAAGAGGGGGACAGGGAAAATGGCTACACCTTC. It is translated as CASSQEGDRENGYTF.

The CDR3 sequence is CAWSAFYEQYF. The CDR3 DNA reads TGTGCCTGGAGTGCCTTCTACGAGCAGTACTTC. The chain has TRBV30 and TRBJ2-7; D ambiguous. V dropped 1 base and J dropped 3 bases, with 4 bases sitting between them. Germline values: CDR1 GTSNPN, CDR2 SVGIG (reference sequence). This CDR3 spans 11 amino acids.

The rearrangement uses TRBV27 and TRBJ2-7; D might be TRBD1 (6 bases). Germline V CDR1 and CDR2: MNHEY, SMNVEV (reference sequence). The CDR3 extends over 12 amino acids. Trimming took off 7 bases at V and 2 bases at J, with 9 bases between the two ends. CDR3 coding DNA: TGTGCCAGCATGGGGGCGGCCTACGAGCAGTACTTC. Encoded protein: CASMGAAYEQYF.

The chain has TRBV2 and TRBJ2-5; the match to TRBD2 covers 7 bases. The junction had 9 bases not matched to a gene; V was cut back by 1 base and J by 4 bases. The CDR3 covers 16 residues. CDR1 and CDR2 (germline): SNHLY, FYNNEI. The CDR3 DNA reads TGTGCCAGCAGTGAAGGGGGGGAGGGAATGGGAGAGACCCAGTACTTC. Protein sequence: CASSEGGEGMGETQYF.

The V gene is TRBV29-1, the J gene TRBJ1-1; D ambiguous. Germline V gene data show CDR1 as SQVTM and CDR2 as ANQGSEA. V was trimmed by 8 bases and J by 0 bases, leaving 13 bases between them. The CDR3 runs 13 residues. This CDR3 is CSIIGRVNTEAFF. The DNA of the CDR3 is TGCAGCATTATCGGACGGGTGAACACTGAAGCTTTCTTT.

The CDR3 DNA reads TGTGCCAGCAGTGAAGTTTTAGTGGCGGACTACGAGCAGTACTTC. This codes for CASSEVLVADYEQYF. The J gene is TRBJ2-7, the V gene TRBV2, with unresolved D. CDR1 and CDR2 from the germline V gene are SNHLY and FYNNEI. This CDR3 region has 15 residues. Trimming took 1 base from V and 3 from J, leaving 13 bases between them. Filled out from reference TRBV2 and TRBJ2-7, the complete variable domain reads EPEVTQTPSHQVTQMGQEVILRCVPISNHLYFYWYRQILGQKVEFLVSFYNNEISEKSEIFDDQFSVERPDGSNFTLKIRSTKLEDSAMYFCASSEVLVADYEQYFGPGTRLTVT.

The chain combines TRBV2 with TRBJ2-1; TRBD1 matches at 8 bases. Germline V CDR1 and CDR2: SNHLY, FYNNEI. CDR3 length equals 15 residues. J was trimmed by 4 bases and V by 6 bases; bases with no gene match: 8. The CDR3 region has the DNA TGTGCCAGCAGCCCGGGACAGGCCACGTACAATGAGCAGTTCTTC. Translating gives CASSPGQATYNEQFF.

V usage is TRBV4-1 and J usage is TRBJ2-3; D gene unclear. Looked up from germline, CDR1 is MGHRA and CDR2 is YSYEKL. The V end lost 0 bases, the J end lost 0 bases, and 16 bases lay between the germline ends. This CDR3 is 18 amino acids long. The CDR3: CASSQDHIDISSTDTQYF. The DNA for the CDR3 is TGCGCCAGCAGCCAAGATCACATCGACATTTCTAGCACAGATACGCAGTATTTT.

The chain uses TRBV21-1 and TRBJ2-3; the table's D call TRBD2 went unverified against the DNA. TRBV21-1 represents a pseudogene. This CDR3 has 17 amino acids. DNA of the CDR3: TGTGCCAGCAGCACCAGCGTCCTAGCGGGAGTTGCAGATACGCAGTATTTT. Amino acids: CASSTSVLAGVADTQYF.

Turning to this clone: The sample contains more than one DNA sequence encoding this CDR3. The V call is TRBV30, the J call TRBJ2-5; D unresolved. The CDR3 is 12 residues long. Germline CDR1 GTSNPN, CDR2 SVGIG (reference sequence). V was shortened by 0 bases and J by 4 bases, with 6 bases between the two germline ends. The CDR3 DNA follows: TGTGCCTGGAGTGTAGCCGGAGAGACCCAGTACTTC. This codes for CAWSVAGETQYF.

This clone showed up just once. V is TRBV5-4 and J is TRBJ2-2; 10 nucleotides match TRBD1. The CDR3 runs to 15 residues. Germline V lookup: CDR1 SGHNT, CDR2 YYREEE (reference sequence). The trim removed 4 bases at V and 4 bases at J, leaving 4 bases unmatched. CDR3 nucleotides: TGTGCCAGCAGCCAGGACAGGGGGGTCACCGGGGAGCTGTTTTTT. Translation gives CASSQDRGVTGELFF.

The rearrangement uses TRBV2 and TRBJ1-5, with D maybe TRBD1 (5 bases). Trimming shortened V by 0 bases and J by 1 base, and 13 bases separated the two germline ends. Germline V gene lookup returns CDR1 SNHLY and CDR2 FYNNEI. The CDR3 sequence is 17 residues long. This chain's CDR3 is CASSEAAEQGSNQPQHF. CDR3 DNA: TGTGCCAGCAGTGAAGCGGCTGAGCAGGGAAGCAATCAGCCCCAGCATTTT.

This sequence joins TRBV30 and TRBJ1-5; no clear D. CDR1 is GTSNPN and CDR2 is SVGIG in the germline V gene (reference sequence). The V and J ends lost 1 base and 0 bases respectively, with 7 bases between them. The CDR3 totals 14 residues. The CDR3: CAWSAVDSNQPQHF. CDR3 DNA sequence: TGTGCCTGGAGTGCAGTTGATAGCAATCAGCCCCAGCATTTT.

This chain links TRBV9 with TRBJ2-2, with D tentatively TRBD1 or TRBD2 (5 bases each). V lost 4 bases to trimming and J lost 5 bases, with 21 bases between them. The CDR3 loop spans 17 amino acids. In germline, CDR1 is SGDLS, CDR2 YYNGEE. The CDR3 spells CASSPYGEGWGTGELFF. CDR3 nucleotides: TGTGCCAGCAGCCCCTACGGAGAGGGCTGGGGGACCGGGGAGCTGTTTTTT.

The CDR3 loop is CAISEPSGRGDEQFF. CDR3 sequence (DNA): TGTGCCATCAGTGAGCCTAGCGGGAGAGGAGATGAGCAGTTCTTC. V usage is TRBV10-3 and J usage is TRBJ2-1; 10 nucleotides align to TRBD2. From germline, CDR1 is ENHRY and CDR2 SYGVKD. J lost 8 bases, V lost 2 bases, and 6 bases had no gene match. This CDR3 is built from 15 residues.

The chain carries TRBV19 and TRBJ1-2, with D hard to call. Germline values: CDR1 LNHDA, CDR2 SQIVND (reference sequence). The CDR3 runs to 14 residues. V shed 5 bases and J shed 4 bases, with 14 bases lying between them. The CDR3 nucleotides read TGTGCCAGTAGTGCAGCAGGAATCCGCTATGGCTACACCTTC. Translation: CASSAAGIRYGYTF.